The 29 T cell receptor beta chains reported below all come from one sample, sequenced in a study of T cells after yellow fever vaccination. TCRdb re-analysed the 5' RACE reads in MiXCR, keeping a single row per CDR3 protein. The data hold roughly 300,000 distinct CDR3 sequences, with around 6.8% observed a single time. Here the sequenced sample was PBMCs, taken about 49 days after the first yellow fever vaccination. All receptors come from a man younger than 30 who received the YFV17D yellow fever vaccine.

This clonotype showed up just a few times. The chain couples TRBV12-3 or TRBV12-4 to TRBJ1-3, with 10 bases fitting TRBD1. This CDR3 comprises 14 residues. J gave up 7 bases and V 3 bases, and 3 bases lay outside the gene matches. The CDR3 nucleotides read TGTGCCAGCAGTTTCGGGGGACAGGGGAACACCATATATTTT. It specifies CASSFGGQGNTIYF.

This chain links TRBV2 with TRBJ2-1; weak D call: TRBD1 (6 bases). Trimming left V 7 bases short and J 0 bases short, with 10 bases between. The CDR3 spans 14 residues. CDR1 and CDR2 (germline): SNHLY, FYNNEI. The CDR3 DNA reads TGTGCCAGCAATAACAGGGTCTCCTACAATGAGCAGTTCTTC. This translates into CASNNRVSYNEQFF.

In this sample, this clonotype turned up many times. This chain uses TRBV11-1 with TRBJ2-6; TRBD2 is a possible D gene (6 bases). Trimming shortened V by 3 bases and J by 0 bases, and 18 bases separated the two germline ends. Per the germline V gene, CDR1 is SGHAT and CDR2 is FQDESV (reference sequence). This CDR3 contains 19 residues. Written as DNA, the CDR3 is TGTGCCAGCAGCTTCATTACGAGGGGAGGTGGCTCTGGGGCCAACGTCCTGACTTTC. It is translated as CASSFITRGGGSGANVLTF. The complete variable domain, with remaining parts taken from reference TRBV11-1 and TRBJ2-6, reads EAEVAQSPRYKITEKSQAVAFWCDPISGHATLYWYRQILGQGPELLVQFQDESVVDDSQLPKDRFSAERLKGVDSTLKIQPAELGDSAMYLCASSFITRGGGSGANVLTFGAGSRLTVL.

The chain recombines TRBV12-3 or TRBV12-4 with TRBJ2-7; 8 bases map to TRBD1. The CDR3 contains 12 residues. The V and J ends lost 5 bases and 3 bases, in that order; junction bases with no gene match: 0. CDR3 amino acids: CASSTGGYEQYV. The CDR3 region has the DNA TGTGCCAGCAGTACAGGGGGCTACGAGCAGTACGTC.

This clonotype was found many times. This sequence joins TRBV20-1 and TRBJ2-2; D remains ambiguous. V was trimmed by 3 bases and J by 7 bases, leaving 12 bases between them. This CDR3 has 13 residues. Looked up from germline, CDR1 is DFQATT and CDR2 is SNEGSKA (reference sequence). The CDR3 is CSASNYVDGELFF. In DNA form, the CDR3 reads TGCAGTGCTAGTAACTATGTCGACGGGGAGCTGTTTTTT.

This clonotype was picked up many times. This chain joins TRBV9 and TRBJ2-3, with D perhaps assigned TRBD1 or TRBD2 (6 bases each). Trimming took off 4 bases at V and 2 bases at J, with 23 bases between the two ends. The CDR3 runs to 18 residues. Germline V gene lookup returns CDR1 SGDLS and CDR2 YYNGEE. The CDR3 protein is CASSPRRGAAYFTDTQYF. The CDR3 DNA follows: TGTGCCAGCAGCCCACGGAGGGGGGCAGCGTACTTCACAGATACGCAGTATTTT.

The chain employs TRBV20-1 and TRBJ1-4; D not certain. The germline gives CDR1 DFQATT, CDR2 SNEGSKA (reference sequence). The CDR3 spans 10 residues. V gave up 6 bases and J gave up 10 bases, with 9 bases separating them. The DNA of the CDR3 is TGCAGTGCAGAGGGCGGAAAACTGTTTTTT. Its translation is CSAEGGKLFF.

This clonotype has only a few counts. CDR3 protein: CASSHSWGGGYEQYF. The CDR3 nucleotides are TGTGCCAGCAGCCACTCCTGGGGCGGGGGCTACGAGCAGTACTTC. The chain links TRBV7-2 to TRBJ2-7, with 7 bases aligning to TRBD2. The germline V gene encodes CDR1 SGHTA and CDR2 FQGNSA. The CDR3 spans 15 residues. Trimming cost V 5 bases and J 3 bases; bases outside gene matches: 10.

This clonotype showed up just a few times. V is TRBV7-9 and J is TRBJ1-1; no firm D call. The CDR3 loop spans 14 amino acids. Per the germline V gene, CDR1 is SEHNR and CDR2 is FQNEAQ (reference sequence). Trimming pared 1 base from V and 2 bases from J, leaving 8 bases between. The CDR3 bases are TGTGCCAGCAGCTTAGGTATTTATAACACTGAAGCTTTCTTT. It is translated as CASSLGIYNTEAFF.

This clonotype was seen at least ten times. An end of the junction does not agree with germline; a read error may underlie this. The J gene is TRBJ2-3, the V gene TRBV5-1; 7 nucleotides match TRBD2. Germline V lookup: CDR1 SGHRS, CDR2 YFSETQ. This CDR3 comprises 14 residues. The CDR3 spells CASSFTSGTDTQYF. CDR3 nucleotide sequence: TGTGCCAGCAGCTTTACTAGCGGCACAGATACGCAGTATTTT. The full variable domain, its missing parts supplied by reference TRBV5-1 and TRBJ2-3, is KAGVTQTPRYLIKTRGQQVTLSCSPISGHRSVSWYQQTPGQGLQFLFEYFSETQRNKGNFPGRFSGRQFSNSRSEMNVSTLELGDSALYLCASSFTSGTDTQYFGPGTRLTVL.

The CDR3 DNA sequence: TGCAGTGCTAGAGTGGGGGTTGGCGATACGCAGTATTTT. Translated: CSARVGVGDTQYF. The chain has TRBV20-1 and TRBJ2-3; D may match TRBD1 or TRBD2 (5 bases each). This CDR3 region has 13 residues. From germline, CDR1 is DFQATT and CDR2 SNEGSKA (reference sequence). V was trimmed by 1 base and J by 6 bases, leaving 11 bases between them.

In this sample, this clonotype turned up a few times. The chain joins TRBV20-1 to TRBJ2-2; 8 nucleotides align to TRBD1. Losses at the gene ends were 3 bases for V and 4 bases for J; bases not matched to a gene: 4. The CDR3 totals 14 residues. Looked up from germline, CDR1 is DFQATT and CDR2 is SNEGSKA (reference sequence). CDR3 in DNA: TGCAGTGCTAGGACAGGGGTTGTCACCGGGGAGCTGTTTTTT. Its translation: CSARTGVVTGELFF.

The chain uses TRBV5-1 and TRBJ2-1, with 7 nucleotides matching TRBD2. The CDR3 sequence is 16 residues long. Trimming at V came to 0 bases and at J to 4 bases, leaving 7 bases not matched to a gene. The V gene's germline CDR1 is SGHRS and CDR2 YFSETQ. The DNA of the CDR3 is TGCGCCAGCAGCTTGGGCGAATTGGGAGGGTACAATGAGCAGTTCTTC. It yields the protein CASSLGELGGYNEQFF.

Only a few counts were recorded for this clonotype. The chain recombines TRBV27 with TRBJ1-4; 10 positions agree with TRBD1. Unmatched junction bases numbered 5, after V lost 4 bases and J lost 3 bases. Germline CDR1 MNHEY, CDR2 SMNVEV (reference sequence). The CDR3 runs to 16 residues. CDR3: CASSSRGQGANEKLFF. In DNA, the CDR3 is TGTGCCAGCAGTTCGAGAGGACAGGGGGCTAATGAAAAACTGTTTTTT.

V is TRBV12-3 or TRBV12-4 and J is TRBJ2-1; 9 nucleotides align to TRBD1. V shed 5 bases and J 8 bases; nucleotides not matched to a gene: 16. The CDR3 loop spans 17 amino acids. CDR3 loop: CASSPYYRGRPVDEQFF. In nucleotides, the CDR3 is TGTGCCAGCAGTCCATACTACAGGGGGCGCCCCGTAGATGAGCAGTTCTTC.

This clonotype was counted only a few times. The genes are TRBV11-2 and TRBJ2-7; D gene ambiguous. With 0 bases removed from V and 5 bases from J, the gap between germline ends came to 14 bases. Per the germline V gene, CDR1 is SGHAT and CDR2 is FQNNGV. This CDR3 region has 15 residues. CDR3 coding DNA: TGTGCCAGCAGCTTAGATCGTCCCCCCCTCGACGAGCAGTACTTC. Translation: CASSLDRPPLDEQYF.

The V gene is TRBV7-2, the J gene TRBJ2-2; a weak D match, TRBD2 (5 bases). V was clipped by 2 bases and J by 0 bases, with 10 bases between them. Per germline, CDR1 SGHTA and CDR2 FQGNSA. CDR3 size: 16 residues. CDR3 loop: CASSLYGAANTGELFF. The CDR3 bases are TGTGCCAGCAGCTTATACGGAGCGGCGAACACCGGGGAGCTGTTTTTT.

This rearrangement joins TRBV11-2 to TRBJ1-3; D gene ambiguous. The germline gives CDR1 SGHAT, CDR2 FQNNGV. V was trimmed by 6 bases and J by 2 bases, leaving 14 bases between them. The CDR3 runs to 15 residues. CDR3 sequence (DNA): TGTGCCAGCAGTCCTGCATATCGGGCTGGAAACACCATATATTTT. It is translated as CASSPAYRAGNTIYF.

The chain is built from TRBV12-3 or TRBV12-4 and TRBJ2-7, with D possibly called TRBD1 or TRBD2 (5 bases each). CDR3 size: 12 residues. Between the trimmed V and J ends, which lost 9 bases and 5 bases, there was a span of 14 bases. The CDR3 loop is CASNLRGHEQYF. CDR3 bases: TGTGCCAGTAATTTGAGGGGCCACGAGCAGTACTTC.

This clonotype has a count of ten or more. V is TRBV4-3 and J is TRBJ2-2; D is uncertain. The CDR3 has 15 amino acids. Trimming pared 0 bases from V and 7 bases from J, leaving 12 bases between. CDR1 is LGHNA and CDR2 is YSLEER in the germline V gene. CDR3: CASSQDGTTNGELFF. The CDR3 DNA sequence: TGCGCCAGCAGCCAAGATGGTACAACCAACGGGGAGCTGTTTTTT.

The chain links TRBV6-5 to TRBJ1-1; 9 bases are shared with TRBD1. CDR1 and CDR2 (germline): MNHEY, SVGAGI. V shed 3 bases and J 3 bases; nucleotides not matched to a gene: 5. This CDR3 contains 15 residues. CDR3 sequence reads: CASSYGTGRDTEAFF. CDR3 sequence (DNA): TGTGCCAGCAGTTATGGGACAGGGAGGGACACTGAAGCTTTCTTT.

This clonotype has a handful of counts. The CDR3 reads CASSLTPRLGEYNEQFF. In DNA form, the CDR3 reads TGCGCCAGCAGCTTGACCCCCAGACTGGGGGAATACAATGAGCAGTTCTTC. The chain links TRBV5-1 to TRBJ2-1; possibly TRBD1 or TRBD2 for D (5 bases each). V lost 1 base and J 4 bases, leaving 18 bases between the germline ends. The germline V gene encodes CDR1 SGHRS and CDR2 YFSETQ. This CDR3 is built from 17 residues.

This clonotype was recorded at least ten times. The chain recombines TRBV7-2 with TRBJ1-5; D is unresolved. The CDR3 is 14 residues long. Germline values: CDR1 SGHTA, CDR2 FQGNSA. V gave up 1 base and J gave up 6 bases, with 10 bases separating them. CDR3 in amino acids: CASSLVDLGQPQHF. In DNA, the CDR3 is TGTGCCAGCAGCTTAGTGGACCTGGGTCAGCCCCAGCATTTT.

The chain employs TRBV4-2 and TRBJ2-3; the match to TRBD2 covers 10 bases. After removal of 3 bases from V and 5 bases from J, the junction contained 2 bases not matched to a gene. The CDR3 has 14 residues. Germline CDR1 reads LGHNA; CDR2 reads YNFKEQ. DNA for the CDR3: TGTGCCAGCAGCCACGGGACTAGCGTAGATACGCAGTATTTT. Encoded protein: CASSHGTSVDTQYF.

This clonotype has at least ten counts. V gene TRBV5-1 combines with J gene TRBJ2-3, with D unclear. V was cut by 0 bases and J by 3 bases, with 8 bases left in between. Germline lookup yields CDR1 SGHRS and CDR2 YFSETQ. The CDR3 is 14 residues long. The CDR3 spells CASSLGFGTDTQYF. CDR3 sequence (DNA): TGCGCCAGCAGCTTGGGTTTCGGGACAGATACGCAGTATTTT.

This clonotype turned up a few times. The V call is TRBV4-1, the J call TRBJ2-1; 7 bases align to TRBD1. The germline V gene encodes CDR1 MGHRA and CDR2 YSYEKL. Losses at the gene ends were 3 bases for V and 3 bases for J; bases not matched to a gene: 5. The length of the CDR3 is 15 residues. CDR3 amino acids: CASSQGQSVYNEQFF. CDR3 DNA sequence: TGCGCCAGCAGCCAGGGACAGTCAGTCTACAATGAGCAGTTCTTC.

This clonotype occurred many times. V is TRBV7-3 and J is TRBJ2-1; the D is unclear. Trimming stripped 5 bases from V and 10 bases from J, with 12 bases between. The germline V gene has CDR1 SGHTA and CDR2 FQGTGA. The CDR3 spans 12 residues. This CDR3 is CASSPDKAEQFF. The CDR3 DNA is TGTGCCAGCAGCCCAGATAAAGCGGAGCAGTTCTTC.

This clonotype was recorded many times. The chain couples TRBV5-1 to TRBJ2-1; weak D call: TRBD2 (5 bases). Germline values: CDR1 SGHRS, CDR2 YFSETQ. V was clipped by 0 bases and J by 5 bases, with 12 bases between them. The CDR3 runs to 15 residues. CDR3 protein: CASSLASSWHNEQFF. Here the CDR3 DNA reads TGCGCCAGCAGCTTGGCGTCTAGCTGGCACAATGAGCAGTTCTTC. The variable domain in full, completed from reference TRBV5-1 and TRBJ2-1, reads KAGVTQTPRYLIKTRGQQVTLSCSPISGHRSVSWYQQTPGQGLQFLFEYFSETQRNKGNFPGRFSGRQFSNSRSEMNVSTLELGDSALYLCASSLASSWHNEQFFGPGTRLTVL.

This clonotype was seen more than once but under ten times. The CDR3 is CASSKNRGPGETQYF. The CDR3 bases are TGTGCCAGCAGTAAAAACAGGGGGCCTGGGGAGACCCAGTACTTC. The chain joins TRBV7-3 to TRBJ2-5; the match to TRBD1 covers 9 bases. The germline V gene has CDR1 SGHTA and CDR2 FQGTGA. J gave up 5 bases and V 6 bases, and 10 bases lay outside the gene matches. The CDR3 is 15 amino acids.